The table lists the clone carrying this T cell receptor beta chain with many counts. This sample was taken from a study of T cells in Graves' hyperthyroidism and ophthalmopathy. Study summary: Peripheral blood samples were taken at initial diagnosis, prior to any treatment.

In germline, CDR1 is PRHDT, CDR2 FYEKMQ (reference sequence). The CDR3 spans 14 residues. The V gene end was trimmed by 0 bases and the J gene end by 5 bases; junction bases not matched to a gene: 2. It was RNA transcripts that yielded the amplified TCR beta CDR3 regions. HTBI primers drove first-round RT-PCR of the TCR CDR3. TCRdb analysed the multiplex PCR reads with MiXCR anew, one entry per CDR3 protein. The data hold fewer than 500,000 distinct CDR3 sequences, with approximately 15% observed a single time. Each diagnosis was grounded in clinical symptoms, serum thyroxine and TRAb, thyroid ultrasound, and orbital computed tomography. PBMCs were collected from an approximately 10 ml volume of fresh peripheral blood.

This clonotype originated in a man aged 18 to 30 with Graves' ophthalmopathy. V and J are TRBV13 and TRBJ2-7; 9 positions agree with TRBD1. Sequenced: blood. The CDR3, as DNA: TGTGCCAGCAGCTTAGGGGACAGGGGCGACGAGCAGTACTTC. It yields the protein CASSLGDRGDEQYF.